These 26 T cell receptor beta chains originate from one sample sequenced in a study of T cells in localized non-small cell lung cancer. TCRdb's copy holds only in-frame clones and misses some; the assay was immunoSEQ multiplex PCR. This sample carries 800 to 1,200 clones, 20% to 25% of them seen once, and the ten largest clones take over 12%. This sample comprised normal lung tissue next to the tumor, obtained before any cancer treatment. All receptors derive from a woman aged 40-70 years with stage I lung adenocarcinoma.

This clone has more than one count but fewer than ten. The J gene is TRBJ1-1, the V gene TRBV19; tentatively, D is TRBD1 (5 bases). From germline, CDR1 is LNHDA and CDR2 SQIVND (reference sequence). V was shortened by 8 bases and J by 4 bases, with 11 bases between the two germline ends. This CDR3 is built from 12 residues. CDR3 amino acids: CASGQGSTEAFF. The CDR3 nucleotides are TGTGCCAGTGGTCAGGGTTCCACTGAAGCTTTCTTT.

This clone was seen more than once but under ten times. The V call is TRBV14, the J call TRBJ2-7; D remains ambiguous. Per germline, CDR1 SGHDN and CDR2 FVKESK. The CDR3 is made up of 12 amino acids. V lost 4 bases to trimming and J lost 0 bases, with 4 bases between them. The CDR3 region is CASSPSSYEQYF. CDR3 DNA sequence: TGTGCCAGCAGCCCGAGCTCCTACGAGCAGTACTTC. Drawing the rest from reference TRBV14 and TRBJ2-7, the complete variable domain is EAGVTQFPSHSVIEKGQTVTLRCDPISGHDNLYWYRRVMGKEIKFLLHFVKESKQDESGMPNNRFLAERTGGTYSTLKVQPAELEDSGVYFCASSPSSYEQYFGPGTRLTVT.

This clone was observed a handful of times. The gene calls are TRBV18 and TRBJ1-4; D possibly corresponds to TRBD1 (6 bases). Germline CDR1 KGHSH, CDR2 LQKENI. Trimming removed 5 bases at V and 5 bases at J, with 9 bases between. This CDR3 has 13 residues. Written as DNA, the CDR3 is TGTGCCAGCTCAACCGGACAGAATGAAAAACTGTTTTTT. Amino acids: CASSTGQNEKLFF.

The chain couples TRBV12-5 to TRBJ1-2; TRBD1 matches 7 bases. Trimming cost V 0 bases and J 4 bases; bases outside gene matches: 5. This CDR3 has 15 amino acids. CDR1 LGHNT and CDR2 FRNRAP come from the germline V gene. CDR3 nucleotide sequence: TGTGCTAGTGGTTTGGTCCGGGACAGACTCTATGGCTACACCTTC. Residues: CASGLVRDRLYGYTF. The complete variable domain, with remaining parts taken from reference TRBV12-5 and TRBJ1-2, reads DARVTQTPRHKVTEMGQEVTMRCQPILGHNTVFWYRQTMMQGLELLAYFRNRAPLDDSGMPKDRFSAEMPDATLATLKIQPSEPRDSAVYFCASGLVRDRLYGYTFGSGTRLTVV.

The genes are TRBV19 and TRBJ1-5; the D gene is possibly TRBD1 (5 bases). Germline CDR1 is LNHDA and CDR2 is SQIVND (reference sequence). V lost 7 bases to trimming and J lost 3 bases, with 16 bases between them. This CDR3 contains 15 residues. The chain's CDR3 is CASNPLGQHNQPQHF. The CDR3 coding sequence is TGTGCCAGTAACCCATTGGGGCAGCACAATCAGCCCCAGCATTTT.

This clone turned up a few times. The chain links TRBV11-3 to TRBJ2-1; the match to TRBD2 covers 7 bases. Trimming at V came to 3 bases and at J to 4 bases, leaving 3 bases not matched to a gene. CDR3 size: 14 residues. CDR1 and CDR2 (germline): SGHNT, YENEEA. This CDR3 reads CASSFAGVYNEQFF. The CDR3 DNA is TGTGCCAGCAGCTTCGCGGGGGTATACAATGAGCAGTTCTTC.

The chain has TRBV6-8 and TRBJ1-1, with D tentatively TRBD1 (6 bases). Germline loops: CDR1 MNHGY, CDR2 SAAAGT. This CDR3 has 16 amino acids. The ends were cut back, 10 bases at V and 1 base at J, with 22 bases in the middle. The CDR3 bases are TGTGCCATCAGAGCAGGGCTGGGGGGGCGGAACACTGAAGCTTTCTTT. This encodes CAIRAGLGGRNTEAFF.

This clone showed up just a few times. The chain carries TRBV30 and TRBJ1-6; D is possibly TRBD1 (5 bases). CDR1 GTSNPN and CDR2 SVGIG come from the germline V gene (reference sequence). The CDR3 extends over 14 amino acids. Trimming pared 4 bases from V and 10 bases from J, leaving 17 bases between. CDR3 sequence: CAWNVWRGGSPLHF. The CDR3 DNA reads TGTGCCTGGAACGTGTGGAGGGGCGGATCACCCCTCCACTTT. Based on the CDR3 plus reference TRBV30 and TRBJ1-6, the full variable domain is SQTIHQWPATLVQPVGSPLSLECTVEGTSNPNLYWYRQAAGRGLQLLFYSVGIGQISSEVPQNLSASRPQDRQFILSSKKLLLSDSGFYLCAWNVWRGGSPLHFGNGTRLTVT.

This clone has a handful of counts. This chain uses TRBV28 with TRBJ1-5; 7 bases align to TRBD1. V dropped 4 bases and J dropped 4; count of bases not matched to a gene: 13. Germline loops: CDR1 MDHEN, CDR2 SYDVKM. The CDR3 has 17 amino acids. CDR3: CASSSGPTGFSNQPQHF. Written as DNA, the CDR3 is TGTGCCAGCAGTTCGGGGCCGACAGGGTTTAGTAATCAGCCCCAGCATTTT.

This clone was seen only once. V is TRBV19 and J is TRBJ2-1, with a weak D call TRBD1 (6 bases). Germline V gives CDR1 LNHDA, CDR2 SQIVND (reference sequence). The ends were cut back, 5 bases at V and 4 bases at J, with 15 bases in the middle. The CDR3 is 15 residues long. CDR3 in amino acids: CASSPGAPTYNEQFF. In DNA, the CDR3 is TGTGCCAGTAGTCCAGGGGCCCCGACATACAATGAGCAGTTCTTC.

This clone is medium-sized. The CDR3 here is CASSLKTGSTGELFF. CDR3 DNA sequence: TGTGCCAGCAGCCTTAAGACAGGCAGCACCGGGGAGCTGTTTTTT. The rearrangement uses TRBV11-3 and TRBJ2-2; TRBD1 is a possible D gene (6 bases). The CDR3 totals 15 residues. The germline CDR1 and CDR2 sequences are SGHNT and YENEEA. Trimming left V 5 bases short and J 4 bases short, with 14 bases between.

The chain carries TRBV30 and TRBJ2-7; a possible D gene is TRBD1 (6 bases). The CDR3 loop spans 13 amino acids. With 4 bases removed from V and 6 bases from J, the gap between germline ends came to 16 bases. Germline values: CDR1 GTSNPN, CDR2 SVGIG (reference sequence). This CDR3 reads CAWTTGFEREQYF. The DNA of the CDR3 is TGTGCCTGGACTACAGGGTTTGAACGCGAGCAGTACTTC.

This clone was seen a few times. CDR3 in DNA: TGCGCCAGCAGCCAAGATCGTAGGCAGCCCAGTCAGCCCCAGCATTTT. Its protein product is CASSQDRRQPSQPQHF. This sequence joins TRBV4-1 and TRBJ1-5; D is unclear. The germline V gene encodes CDR1 MGHRA and CDR2 YSYEKL. This CDR3 is built from 16 residues. V lost 0 bases and J lost 6, with 15 bases in between.

In this sample, this clone turned up a few times. The CDR3 nucleotides read TGCGCCAGCAGCTTGGTCGGTGATTTGGGGCATTTGGAAAAACTGTTTTTT. It yields the protein CASSLVGDLGHLEKLFF. The chain joins TRBV5-1 to TRBJ1-4; weak D call: TRBD1 (5 bases). Germline-derived CDR1 and CDR2 are SGHRS and YFSETQ. V dropped 0 bases and J dropped 8 bases, with 20 bases sitting between them. CDR3 size: 17 residues. Variable domain in full (rest from reference TRBV5-1 and TRBJ1-4): KAGVTQTPRYLIKTRGQQVTLSCSPISGHRSVSWYQQTPGQGLQFLFEYFSETQRNKGNFPGRFSGRQFSNSRSEMNVSTLELGDSALYLCASSLVGDLGHLEKLFFGSGTQLSVL.

In this sample, this clone is medium-sized. This sequence joins TRBV11-3 and TRBJ2-5, with D unclear. Trimming took 5 bases from V and 0 from J, leaving 25 bases between them. This CDR3 spans 19 amino acids. The germline gives CDR1 SGHNT, CDR2 YENEEA. The CDR3 coding sequence is TGTGCCAGCAGCCCTAGAAGGGTAGTTCTAAAAGTATACCAAGAGACCCAGTACTTC. Its translation: CASSPRRVVLKVYQETQYF.

This clone was observed a few times. The chain carries TRBV6-8 and TRBJ1-5, with D maybe TRBD1 (6 bases). With 0 bases removed from V and 0 bases from J, the gap between germline ends came to 15 bases. Germline lookup yields CDR1 MNHGY and CDR2 SAAAGT. CDR3 length: 18 amino acids. CDR3 sequence (DNA): TGTGCCAGCAGTTACTCGAGGGGGGAAGGGGATAGCAATCAGCCCCAGCATTTT. Its translation: CASSYSRGEGDSNQPQHF.

The CDR3 spells CASSETSGGAYNEQFF. CDR3 nucleotide sequence: TGTGCCAGCTCCGAGACTAGCGGGGGGGCCTACAATGAGCAGTTCTTC. V and J are TRBV18 and TRBJ2-1, with 14 bases that match TRBD2. Germline V CDR1 and CDR2: KGHSH, LQKENI. The CDR3 is 16 residues long. V shed 6 bases, J shed 2 bases, and the junction held 3 bases outside the gene matches.

V and J are TRBV5-1 and TRBJ2-2; 8 bases are a match to TRBD2. J lost 9 bases, V lost 3 bases, and 7 bases had no gene match. The length of the CDR3 is 14 residues. The germline gives CDR1 SGHRS, CDR2 YFSETQ. CDR3 sequence: CASSSTGGFRELFF. The CDR3 DNA reads as TGCGCCAGCAGCTCCACGGGGGGGTTCCGGGAGCTGTTTTTT. The complete variable domain, with remaining parts taken from reference TRBV5-1 and TRBJ2-2, reads KAGVTQTPRYLIKTRGQQVTLSCSPISGHRSVSWYQQTPGQGLQFLFEYFSETQRNKGNFPGRFSGRQFSNSRSEMNVSTLELGDSALYLCASSSTGGFRELFFGEGSRLTVL.

This clone was detected only a few times. V usage is TRBV11-3 and J usage is TRBJ2-2; no reliable D call. The CDR3 covers 17 residues. Trimming shortened V by 5 bases and J by 3 bases, and 19 bases separated the two germline ends. Per the germline V gene, CDR1 is SGHNT and CDR2 is YENEEA. The CDR3 sequence: CASSPSVGPQYTGELFF. CDR3 DNA: TGTGCCAGCAGCCCGTCGGTAGGCCCTCAATACACCGGGGAGCTGTTTTTT.

The chain is built from TRBV19 and TRBJ1-5, with TRBD1 identical over 9 bases. Looked up from germline, CDR1 is LNHDA and CDR2 is SQIVND (reference sequence). The V gene end was trimmed by 5 bases and the J gene end by 7 bases; junction bases not matched to a gene: 9. This CDR3 is 15 amino acids long. Written as DNA, the CDR3 is TGTGCCAGTAGTGGGGGACAGGGCTTTCGGCAGCCCCAGCATTTT. Residues: CASSGGQGFRQPQHF.

This clone has a handful of counts. V and J are TRBV15 and TRBJ1-5; no firm D call. The CDR3 is 15 residues long. V lost 3 bases, J lost 0 bases, and 9 bases lay in between. Looked up from germline, CDR1 is LNHNV and CDR2 is YYDKDF (reference sequence). CDR3 sequence: CATSRGVNSNQPQHF. The CDR3 DNA sequence: TGTGCCACCAGCAGGGGAGTTAATAGCAATCAGCCCCAGCATTTT.

The chain links TRBV30 to TRBJ2-6; the D call may be TRBD1 or TRBD2 (5 bases each). The V end was cut by 0 bases, the J end by 2 bases, with 5 bases between. Germline loops: CDR1 GTSNPN, CDR2 SVGIG (reference sequence). The length of the CDR3 is 14 residues. The CDR3 DNA sequence: TGTGCCTGGAGTGTGGGGGCTGGGGCCAACGTCCTGACTTTC. Protein product: CAWSVGAGANVLTF.

By sample share, this clone is medium-sized. The chain is built from TRBV11-3 and TRBJ2-5; 7 bases line up with TRBD2. The CDR3 has 14 residues. Trimming cost V 0 bases and J 2 bases; bases outside gene matches: 0. Germline V CDR1 and CDR2: SGHNT, YENEEA. The CDR3 sequence is CASSLDGGQETQYF. The DNA of the CDR3 is TGTGCCAGCAGCTTAGACGGGGGGCAAGAGACCCAGTACTTC.

The V gene is TRBV7-8, the J gene TRBJ1-1, with no clear D. Trimming left V 5 bases short and J 10 bases short, with 17 bases between. The CDR3 length is 13 residues. Germline-derived CDR1 and CDR2 are SGHVS and FQNEAQ. The CDR3 spells CASSQVLTAGAFF. The CDR3 bases are TGTGCCAGCAGCCAAGTCTTGACGGCGGGAGCTTTCTTT. The whole variable domain, remainder taken from reference TRBV7-8 and TRBJ1-1, is GAGVSQSPRYKVAKRGQDVALRCDPISGHVSLFWYQQALGQGPEFLTYFQNEAQLDKSGLPSDRFFAERPEGSVSTLKIQRTQQEDSAVYLCASSQVLTAGAFFGQGTRLTVV.

This clone is classed as large. This chain uses TRBV6-8 with TRBJ2-1; a possible D gene is TRBD2 (5 bases). The CDR3 covers 17 residues. V lost 0 bases, J lost 4 bases, and 16 bases lay in between. Germline CDR1 reads MNHGY; CDR2 reads SAAAGT. This CDR3 reads CASSYSIRGRSYNEQFF. Here the CDR3 DNA reads TGTGCCAGCAGTTACTCGATCCGGGGTAGGAGTTACAATGAGCAGTTCTTC.

In its sample, this clone was seen a few times. This chain uses TRBV9 with TRBJ2-1; D remains ambiguous. V was cut by 4 bases and J by 1 base, with 12 bases left in between. Germline V lookup: CDR1 SGDLS, CDR2 YYNGEE. CDR3 length: 15 amino acids. CDR3 nucleotide sequence: TGTGCCAGCAGCCCTAGTGGGATTTCCTACAATGAGCAGTTCTTC. Its translation: CASSPSGISYNEQFF.